A single count supports the clone carrying this T cell receptor beta chain. Sequencing used immunoSEQ multiplex PCR; TCRdb keeps in-frame clones, though not all of them. The data hold about 120,000 clones, with roughly 91% observed a single time. This CDR3 comprises 12 residues. The germline V gene encodes CDR1 SQVTM and CDR2 ANQGSEA. Trimming left V 6 bases short and J 5 bases short, with 13 bases between. The data stem from a study of T cell responses to AZD1222 COVID-19 vaccine. The sample was peripheral blood, taken 28 days after the second AZD1222 dose. This chain links TRBV29-1 with TRBJ1-2; no clear D gene. The clonotype comes from an adult who received the AZD1222 COVID-19 vaccine. The CDR3 DNA follows: TGCAGCGTCCGCGTTGGGCAATATGGCTACACCTTC. Amino acids: CSVRVGQYGYTF.